This entry lists 4 T cell receptor beta chains sequenced from one sample in a study of a mutant IDH1 vaccine in newly diagnosed glioma. Specified time point: week 11, during vaccination. Doses comprised 300 ug of mutant IDH1 20-mer peptide each, plus topical imiquimod. The repertoire was sequenced with immunoSEQ multiplex PCR; TCRdb's copy has only in-frame clones and lacks some. The top ten clones hold 5% to 6.5% of a sample with around 66,000 clones, 80% of them seen once. Their antigen targets remain unknown. The starting material was PBMCs, obtained from a glioma patient whose treatment included an IDH1 peptide vaccine. The receptor set was obtained from a man aged 50-60 years with glioma.

J is TRBJ1-3 and V is TRBV10-3; D uncertain. Trimming left V 3 bases short and J 4 bases short, with 13 bases between. CDR3 length: 15 amino acids. Germline lookup yields CDR1 ENHRY and CDR2 SYGVKD. Here the CDR3 DNA reads TGTGCCATCAGTGATATAAGGGCGAGGGGAAACACCATATATTTT. Its protein product is CAISDIRARGNTIYF.

This clone is a singleton in its sample. The chain joins TRBV5-1 to TRBJ2-7; D may be TRBD2 (6 bases). The CDR3 runs 13 residues. Germline loops: CDR1 SGHRS, CDR2 YFSETQ. Trimming cost V 5 bases and J 3 bases, with 12 bases left between them. CDR3 DNA: TGCGCCAGCAGATACGACGGGGGCTACGAGCAGTACTTC. This encodes CASRYDGGYEQYF. The full variable domain, completed using reference TRBV5-1 and TRBJ2-7, is KAGVTQTPRYLIKTRGQQVTLSCSPISGHRSVSWYQQTPGQGLQFLFEYFSETQRNKGNFPGRFSGRQFSNSRSEMNVSTLELGDSALYLCASRYDGGYEQYFGPGTRLTVT.

The rearrangement joins TRBV6-5 to TRBJ2-5, with 8 nucleotides matching TRBD1. CDR3 length: 14 amino acids. Germline V lookup: CDR1 MNHEY, CDR2 SVGAGI. V shed 6 bases, J shed 5 bases, and the junction held 8 bases outside the gene matches. The CDR3 here is CASRRYRGRETQYF. The CDR3 DNA is TGTGCCAGCAGGAGGTACAGGGGGAGGGAGACCCAGTACTTC.

This clone was detected once. The rearrangement uses TRBV4-1 and TRBJ2-2, with TRBD1 matching 7 bases. This CDR3 contains 16 residues. CDR1 MGHRA and CDR2 YSYEKL come from the germline V gene. The V segment lost 0 bases and the J segment 4 bases; nucleotides outside the gene matches: 5. DNA of the CDR3: TGCGCCAGCAGCCAAGAGACAGGGCTCGGCACCGGGGAGCTGTTTTTT. Translation: CASSQETGLGTGELFF.